These T cell receptor beta chains were read from a single sample in a study of CD8 T cells in ankylosing spondylitis. TCRdb reprocessed the 5' RACE reads via MiXCR and lists one record per CDR3 protein. This table holds 250,000 or so distinct CDR3 sequences, roughly 25% found once. The sequencing input was blood, either unsorted or a sorted T cell fraction (not recorded which). The receptors were gathered from a male donor with ankylosing spondylitis or in good health (not recorded which). The CDR3 runs from the conserved cysteine through the conserved F or W. The order of the fields is clone size, D gene, J gene, V gene, CDR3 DNA, CDR3 protein. The D gene is left open where the match is weak. Size tells how often a clone was seen (once, few, many) or the class of an expanded clone, and some rows leave it out.

>few|-|TRBJ2-7|TRBV12-3/TRBV12-4
TGTGCCAGCAGACTCCAAGTTGGCGAGCAGTACTTC
CASRLQVGEQYF
>many|-|TRBJ2-2|TRBV10-1
TGCGCCAGCAGTGAGGATAGAGTCACCGGGGAGCTGTTTTTT
CASSEDRVTGELFF
>many|-|TRBJ2-3|TRBV9
TGTGCCAGCAGCGAAGGGACCCACACAGATACGCAGTATTTT
CASSEGTHTDTQYF
>few|TRBD2|TRBJ2-7|TRBV10-3
TGTGCCATCAGTGACTCTGGGACGGGGGGTGACTACGAGCAGTACTTC
CAISDSGTGGDYEQYF
>many|-|TRBJ1-6|TRBV6-5
TGTGCCAGCAGTTACGCCGGGACCTCACCCCTCCACTTT
CASSYAGTSPLHF
>few|-|TRBJ1-1|TRBV29-1
TGCAGCATACGACAGGAGATGGACACTGAAGCTTTCTTT
CSIRQEMDTEAFF
>many|-|TRBJ1-2|TRBV30
TGTGCCTGGAACCCAGGGGCCCGCTATGGCTACACCTTC
CAWNPGARYGYTF
>-|-|TRBJ2-3|TRBV5-6
TGTGCCAGCAGCAAGTACGCCGGGGGTCGCACAGATACGCAGTATTTT
CASSKYAGGRTDTQYF
>-|-|TRBJ2-3|TRBV10-3
TGTGCCACCGGTAGGGACGGCCACGCTAGCACAGATACGCAGTATTTT
CATGRDGHASTDTQYF
>-|-|TRBJ2-3|TRBV6-4
TGTGCCAGCAGTGTCCGCAGCACAGATACGCAGTATTTT
CASSVRSTDTQYF
>many|-|TRBJ2-5|TRBV20-1
TGCAGTGCTAGTTTATGGCCAGGCAAAGAGACCCAGTACTTC
CSASLWPGKETQYF
>-|-|TRBJ2-5|TRBV12-3/TRBV12-4
TGTGCCAGCAGCTATGGGTACCAAGAGACCCAGTACTTC
CASSYGYQETQYF
>many|TRBD1|TRBJ1-2|TRBV7-2
TGTGCCAGCAGCTTGGAGGGACAGGGACTCTATGGCTACACCTTC
CASSLEGQGLYGYTF
>many|-|TRBJ2-4|TRBV5-4
TGTGCCAGCAGCCCCGGACAGAACAAAAACATTCAGTACTTC
CASSPGQNKNIQYF
>-|-|TRBJ2-1|TRBV6-1
TGTGCCAGCAGCCGAGTACAGGGATCGGCTGCTTCCTACAATGAGCAGTTCTTC
CASSRVQGSAASYNEQFF
>-|TRBD1|TRBJ1-2|TRBV20-1
TGCAGTGCTAGATCGGGGACAGGGGATCACTATGGCTACACCTTC
CSARSGTGDHYGYTF
>few|-|TRBJ1-2|TRBV4-1
TGCGCCAGCAGCCAGCAGACCGGGACGGGTTACTATGGCTACACCTTC
CASSQQTGTGYYGYTF
>many|-|TRBJ2-3|TRBV12-3/TRBV12-4
TGTGCCAGCAGGGGGCCGGCAGATACGCAGTATTTT
CASRGPADTQYF
>few|-|TRBJ2-3|TRBV29-1
TGCAGCGTCCAAAGGACAGCCTACACAGATACGCAGTATTTT
CSVQRTAYTDTQYF
>-|-|TRBJ2-2|TRBV6-5
TGTGCCAGCAGCCTACGCTACTCGGGGGCGGGCACCGGGGAGCTGTTTTTT
CASSLRYSGAGTGELFF
>many|-|TRBJ2-2|TRBV7-2
TGTGCCAGCAGCTTAAATCCCCGAGGGGAGCTGTTTTTT
CASSLNPRGELFF
>many|-|TRBJ2-5|TRBV5-5
TGTGCCAGCAGTCACCTAAAGCCGGACGGGACCCAGTACTTC
CASSHLKPDGTQYF
>-|-|TRBJ1-4|TRBV20-1
TGCAGTGCTGAGGGGGGTGTTAAAAAACTGTTTTTT
CSAEGGVKKLFF
>-|-|TRBJ2-2|TRBV12-3/TRBV12-4
TGTGCCAGCATGAGGAGGAGGGACGGGGAGCTGTTTTTT
CASMRRRDGELFF
>-|-|TRBJ2-7|TRBV5-1
TGCGCCAGCAGCTCCCCCCCACAGGGACGCGAGCAGTACTTC
CASSSPPQGREQYF
>-|-|TRBJ2-7|TRBV20-1
TGCAGTGGTGCTTCTCCGGAAGGATACGAGCAGTACTTC
CSGASPEGYEQYF
>many|-|TRBJ2-2|TRBV12-3/TRBV12-4
TGTGCCGCAATGGGGGGACGAAACACCGGGGAGCTGTTTTTT
CAAMGGRNTGELFF
>-|-|TRBJ2-2|TRBV3-1
TGTGCCAGCAGCCAAGAATGGAACGGGGAGCTGTTTTTT
CASSQEWNGELFF
>many|TRBD1|TRBJ1-2|TRBV20-1
TGCAGTGGCTCGGGACAGGGGGCTGGCTACACCTTC
CSGSGQGAGYTF
>many|TRBD1|TRBJ1-4|TRBV29-1
TGCAGCGTCTTGACAGGGGTTAATGAAAAACTGTTTTTT
CSVLTGVNEKLFF
>-|TRBD1|TRBJ2-1|TRBV6-1
TGTGCCAGCAGTCAGGGGGCTGGGCAGTTCTTC
CASSQGAGQFF
>many|-|TRBJ2-5|TRBV18
TGTGCCAGCTCATCTCCCAGCGGGGAGACCCAGTACTTC
CASSSPSGETQYF
>-|TRBD1|TRBJ2-7|TRBV27
TGTGCCAGCTATACAGGGGCTAACGAGCAGTACTTC
CASYTGANEQYF
>many|-|TRBJ2-5|TRBV20-1
TGCAGTGCTAGACCCCAGGGGAGGAGGAGGGAGACCCAGTACTTC
CSARPQGRRRETQYF
>-|TRBD1|TRBJ1-4|TRBV20-1
TGCAGTGCGGGAGGGACAGCTAATGAAAAACTGTTTTTT
CSAGGTANEKLFF
>many|-|TRBJ2-1|TRBV6-1
TGTGCCAGCAGTGTCCACAGGGACTACAATGAGCAGTTCTTC
CASSVHRDYNEQFF
>-|-|TRBJ2-6|TRBV5-4
TGTGCCAGCAGCCGCGGCCCAGGGTGGACTGGGGCCAACGTCCTGACTTTC
CASSRGPGWTGANVLTF
>-|TRBD2|TRBJ2-5|TRBV20-1
TGCAGTGCTCAACTAGCGGGGAATCAAGAGACCCAGTACTTC
CSAQLAGNQETQYF
>-|-|TRBJ2-7|TRBV28
TGTGCCAGCAGTTACCCGCCCGGTTACGAGCAGTACTTC
CASSYPPGYEQYF
>-|TRBD1|TRBJ1-1|TRBV10-2
TGCGCCAGCAGTACTACCAGGGGGTGGACTGAAGCTTTCTTT
CASSTTRGWTEAFF
>-|-|TRBJ2-7|TRBV7-2
TGTGCCAGCAGCTTATGGCTGAGTGCGGGGGCCCAAAGGTTAGGCGAGCAGTACTTC
CASSLWLSAGAQRLGEQYF